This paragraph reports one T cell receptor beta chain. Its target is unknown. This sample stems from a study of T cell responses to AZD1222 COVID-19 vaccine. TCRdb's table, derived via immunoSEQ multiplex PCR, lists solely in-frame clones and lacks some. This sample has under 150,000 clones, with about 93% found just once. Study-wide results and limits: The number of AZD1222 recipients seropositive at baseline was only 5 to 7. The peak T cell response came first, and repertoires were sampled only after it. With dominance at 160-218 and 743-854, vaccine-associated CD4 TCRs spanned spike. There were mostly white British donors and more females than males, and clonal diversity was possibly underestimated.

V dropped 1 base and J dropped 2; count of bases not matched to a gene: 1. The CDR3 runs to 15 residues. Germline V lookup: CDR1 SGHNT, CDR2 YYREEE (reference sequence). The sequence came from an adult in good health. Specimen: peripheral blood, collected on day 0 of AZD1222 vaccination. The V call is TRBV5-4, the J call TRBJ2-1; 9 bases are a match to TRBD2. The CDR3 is CASSLSGRTYNEQFF. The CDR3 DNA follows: TGTGCCAGCAGCTTGAGCGGGAGGACCTACAATGAGCAGTTCTTC.